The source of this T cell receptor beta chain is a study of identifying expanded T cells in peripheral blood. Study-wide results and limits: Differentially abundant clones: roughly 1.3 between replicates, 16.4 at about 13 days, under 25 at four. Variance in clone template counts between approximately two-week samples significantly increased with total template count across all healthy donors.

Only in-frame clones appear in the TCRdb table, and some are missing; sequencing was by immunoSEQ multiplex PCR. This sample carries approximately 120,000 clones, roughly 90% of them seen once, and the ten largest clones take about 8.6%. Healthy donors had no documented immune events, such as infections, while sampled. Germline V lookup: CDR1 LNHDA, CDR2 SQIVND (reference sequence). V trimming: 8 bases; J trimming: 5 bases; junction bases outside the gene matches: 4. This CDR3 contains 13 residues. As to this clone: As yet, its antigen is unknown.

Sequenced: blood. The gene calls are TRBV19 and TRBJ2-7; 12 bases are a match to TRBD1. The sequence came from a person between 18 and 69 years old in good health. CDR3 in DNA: TGTGCCAGTCAGGGACAGGGGGCAAACGAGCAGTACTTC. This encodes CASQGQGANEQYF.